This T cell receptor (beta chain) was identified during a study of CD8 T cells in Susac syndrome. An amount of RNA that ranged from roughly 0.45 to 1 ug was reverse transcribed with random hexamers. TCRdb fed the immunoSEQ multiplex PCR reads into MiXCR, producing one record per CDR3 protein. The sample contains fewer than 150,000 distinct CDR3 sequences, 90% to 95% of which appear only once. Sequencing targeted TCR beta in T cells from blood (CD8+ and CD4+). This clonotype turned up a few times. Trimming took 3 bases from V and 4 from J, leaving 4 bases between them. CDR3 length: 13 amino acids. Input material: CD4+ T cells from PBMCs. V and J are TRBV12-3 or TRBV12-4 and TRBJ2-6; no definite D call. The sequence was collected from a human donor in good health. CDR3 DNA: TGTGCCAGCAGTTTCTTGGGGGCCAACGTCCTGACTTTC. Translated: CASSFLGANVLTF.